This entry is about one T cell receptor beta chain. What it recognizes is unknown. These data originate in a study of response to subunit inactivated influenza vaccine. Regarding the study as a whole: Authors suggested that a seasonal influenza vaccination recruits few new T cells each time.

Each CDR3 protein gets one entry after TCRdb re-called the RT-PCR reads with MiXCR. The sample gives roughly 710,000 distinct CDR3 sequences, around 15% of which show up once; 7.5% to 8% is in the top ten. Germline-derived CDR1 and CDR2 are LGHNA and YNFKEQ. J gave up 1 base and V 4 bases, and 12 bases lay outside the gene matches. The CDR3 covers 18 residues. This sequence was found in a man aged 50 to 60 who received an inactivated influenza vaccine. The input for sequencing was PBMCs from blood, taken roughly 15 days before vaccination. This chain uses TRBV4-2 with TRBJ2-2; 7 bases are a match to TRBD2. This CDR3 is CASSPEAWLAENTGELFF. CDR3 in DNA: TGTGCCAGCAGCCCCGAAGCGTGGCTAGCGGAGAACACCGGGGAGCTGTTTTTT.